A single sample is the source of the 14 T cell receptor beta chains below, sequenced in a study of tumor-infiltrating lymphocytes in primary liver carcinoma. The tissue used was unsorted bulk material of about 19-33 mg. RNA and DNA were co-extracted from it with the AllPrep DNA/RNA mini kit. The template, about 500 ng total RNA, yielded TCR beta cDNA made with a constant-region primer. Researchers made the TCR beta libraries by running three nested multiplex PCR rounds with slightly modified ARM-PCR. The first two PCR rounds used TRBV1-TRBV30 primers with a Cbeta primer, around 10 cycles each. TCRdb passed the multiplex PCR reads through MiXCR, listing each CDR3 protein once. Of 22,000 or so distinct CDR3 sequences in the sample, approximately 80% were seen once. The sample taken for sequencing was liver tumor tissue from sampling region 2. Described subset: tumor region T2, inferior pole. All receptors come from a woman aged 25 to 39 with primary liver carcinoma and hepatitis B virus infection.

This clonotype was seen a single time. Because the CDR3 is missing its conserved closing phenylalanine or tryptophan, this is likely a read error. The CDR3, as DNA: TGTGCCGGCAGTCTCGAGTACCGTTCGGCCGGGGAGCTGTTTTCT. It translates to CAGSLEYRSAGELFS. The chain carries TRBV6-5 and TRBJ2-2; D is ambiguous. The CDR3 loop spans 15 amino acids. Germline V gene sequence: CDR1 MNHEY, CDR2 SVGAGI.

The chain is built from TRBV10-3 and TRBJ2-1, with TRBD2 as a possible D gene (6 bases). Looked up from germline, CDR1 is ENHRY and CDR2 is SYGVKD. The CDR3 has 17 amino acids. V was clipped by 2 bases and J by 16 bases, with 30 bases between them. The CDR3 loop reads CAISEIMAASAYNGQFF. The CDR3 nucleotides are TGTGCCATCAGTGAGATCATGGCGGCTAGCGCCTACAATGGGCAATTCTTC.

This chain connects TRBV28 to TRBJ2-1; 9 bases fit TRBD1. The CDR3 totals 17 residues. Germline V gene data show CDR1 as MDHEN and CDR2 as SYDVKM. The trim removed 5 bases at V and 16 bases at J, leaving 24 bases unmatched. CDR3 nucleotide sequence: TGTGCCAGCAGTCCAGAACAGGGGGCAGGGAGAGTCAATGAGTATTTCTTC. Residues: CASSPEQGAGRVNEYFF.

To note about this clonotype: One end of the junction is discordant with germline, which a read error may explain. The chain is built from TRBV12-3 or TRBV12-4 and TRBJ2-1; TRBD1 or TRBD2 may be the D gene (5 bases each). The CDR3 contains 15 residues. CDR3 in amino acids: CASNLSGTSGLEHFF. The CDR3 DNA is TGTGCCAGCAACCTGTCCGGGACCAGCGGACTTGAGCACTTCTTC.

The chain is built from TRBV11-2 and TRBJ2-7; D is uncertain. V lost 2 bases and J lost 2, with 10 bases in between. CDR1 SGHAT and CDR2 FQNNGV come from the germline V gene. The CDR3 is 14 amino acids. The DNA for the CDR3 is TGTGCCAGCAGCTTAACCGTCACTGCCTACGAGCAGTACTTC. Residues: CASSLTVTAYEQYF.

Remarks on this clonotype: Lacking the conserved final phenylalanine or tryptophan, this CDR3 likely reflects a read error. The chain's CDR3 is CALGRSDEQFL. As DNA, the CDR3 is TGTGCCTTAGGTCGTTCCGATGAGCAGTTCTTG. This chain joins TRBV5-8 and TRBJ2-1; D not resolved. V lost 10 bases, J lost 8 bases, and 13 bases lay in between. The CDR3 length is 11 residues. Germline CDR1 SGHTS, CDR2 YDEGEE.

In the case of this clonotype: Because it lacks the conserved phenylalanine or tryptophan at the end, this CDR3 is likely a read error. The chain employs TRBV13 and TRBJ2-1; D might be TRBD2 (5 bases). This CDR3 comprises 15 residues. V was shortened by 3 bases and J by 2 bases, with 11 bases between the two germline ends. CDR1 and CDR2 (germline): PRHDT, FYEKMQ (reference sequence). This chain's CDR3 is CASSFERSPYNEQFL. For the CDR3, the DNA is TGTGCCAGCAGCTTCGAGCGGAGTCCCTACAATGAGCAGTTCCTC.

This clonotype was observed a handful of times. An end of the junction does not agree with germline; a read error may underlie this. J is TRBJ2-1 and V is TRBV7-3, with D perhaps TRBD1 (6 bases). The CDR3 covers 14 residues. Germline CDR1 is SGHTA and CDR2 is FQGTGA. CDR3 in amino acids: CASSPWDKGNEQFF. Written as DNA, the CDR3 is TGTGCCAGCAGCCCGTGGGACAAGGGGAATGAGCAGTTCTTT.

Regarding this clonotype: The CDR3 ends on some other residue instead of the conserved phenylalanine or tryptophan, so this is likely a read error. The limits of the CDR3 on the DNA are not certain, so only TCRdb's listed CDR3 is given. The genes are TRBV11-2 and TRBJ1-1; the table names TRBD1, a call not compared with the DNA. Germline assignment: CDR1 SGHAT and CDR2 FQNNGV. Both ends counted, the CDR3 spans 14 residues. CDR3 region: CASRYTGGRAEDFI.

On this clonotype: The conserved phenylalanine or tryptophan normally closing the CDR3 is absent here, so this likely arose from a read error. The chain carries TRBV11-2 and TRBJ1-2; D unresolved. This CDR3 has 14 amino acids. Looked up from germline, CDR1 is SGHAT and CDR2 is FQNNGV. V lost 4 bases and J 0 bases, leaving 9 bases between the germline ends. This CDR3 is CASSSREANYGYTL. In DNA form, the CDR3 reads TGTGCCAGCAGCTCAAGGGAGGCTAACTATGGCTACACCTTA.

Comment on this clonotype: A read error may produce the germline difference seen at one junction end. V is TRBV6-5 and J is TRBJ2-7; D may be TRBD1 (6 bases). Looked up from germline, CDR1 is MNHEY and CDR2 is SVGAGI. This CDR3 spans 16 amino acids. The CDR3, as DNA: TGTGCCAACAGTTACAGGGTAGCAGGGTGGGGCTACGAACAGTACTTC. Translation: CANSYRVAGWGYEQYF.

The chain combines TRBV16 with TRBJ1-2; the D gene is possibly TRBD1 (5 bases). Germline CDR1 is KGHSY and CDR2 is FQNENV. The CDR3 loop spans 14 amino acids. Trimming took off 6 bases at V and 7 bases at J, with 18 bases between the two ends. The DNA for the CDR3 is TGTGCCAGCAGTCAAAACCCCAGGGAAGGTGGCTACACCTTC. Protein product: CASSQNPREGGYTF.

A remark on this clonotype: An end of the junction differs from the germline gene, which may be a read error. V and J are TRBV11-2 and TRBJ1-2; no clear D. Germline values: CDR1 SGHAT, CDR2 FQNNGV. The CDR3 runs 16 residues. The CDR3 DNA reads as TGTACCAGCAGTCCACGAGGCGGGGATTGGAGCCATGGCTACACCTTC. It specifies CTSSPRGGDWSHGYTF.

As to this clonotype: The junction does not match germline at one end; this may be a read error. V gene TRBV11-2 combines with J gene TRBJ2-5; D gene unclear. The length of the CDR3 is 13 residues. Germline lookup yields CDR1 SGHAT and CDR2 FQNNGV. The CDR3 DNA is TGTGCCAACAGCCCTAGAGAGATAGAGACTCAGTACTTC. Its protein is CANSPREIETQYF.